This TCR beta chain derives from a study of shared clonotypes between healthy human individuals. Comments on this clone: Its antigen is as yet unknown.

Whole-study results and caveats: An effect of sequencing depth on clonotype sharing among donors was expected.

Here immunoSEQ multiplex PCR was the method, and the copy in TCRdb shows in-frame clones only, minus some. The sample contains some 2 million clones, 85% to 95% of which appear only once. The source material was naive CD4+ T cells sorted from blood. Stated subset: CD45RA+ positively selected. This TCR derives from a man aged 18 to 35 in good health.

The DNA of the CDR3 is TGTGCCAGCAGCTTAGTCGGAGGGAGGGCCGCAGATACGCAGTATTTT. Residues: CASSLVGGRAADTQYF. The chain couples TRBV13 to TRBJ2-3, with TRBD2 matching 7 bases. Germline lookup yields CDR1 PRHDT and CDR2 FYEKMQ (reference sequence). CDR3 length: 16 amino acids. J gave up 4 bases and V 1 base, and 8 bases lay outside the gene matches.